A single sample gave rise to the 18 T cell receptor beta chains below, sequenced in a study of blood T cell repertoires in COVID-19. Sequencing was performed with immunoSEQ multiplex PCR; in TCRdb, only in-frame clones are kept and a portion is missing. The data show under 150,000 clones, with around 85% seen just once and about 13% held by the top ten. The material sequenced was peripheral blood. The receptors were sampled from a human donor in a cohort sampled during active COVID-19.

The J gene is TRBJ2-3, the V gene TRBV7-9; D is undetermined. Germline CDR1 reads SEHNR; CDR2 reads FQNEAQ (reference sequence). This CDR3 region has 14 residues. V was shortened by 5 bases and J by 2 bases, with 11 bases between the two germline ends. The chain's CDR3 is CASSPRRVTDTQYF. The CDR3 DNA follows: TGTGCCAGCAGCCCTCGCCGGGTCACAGATACGCAGTATTTT.

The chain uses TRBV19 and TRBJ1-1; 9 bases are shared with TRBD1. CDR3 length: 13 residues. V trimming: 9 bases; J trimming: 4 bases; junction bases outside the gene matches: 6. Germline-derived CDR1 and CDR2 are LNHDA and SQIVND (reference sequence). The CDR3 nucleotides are TGTGCCAGCAGGACAGGGGAGGGCACTGAAGCTTTCTTT. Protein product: CASRTGEGTEAFF.

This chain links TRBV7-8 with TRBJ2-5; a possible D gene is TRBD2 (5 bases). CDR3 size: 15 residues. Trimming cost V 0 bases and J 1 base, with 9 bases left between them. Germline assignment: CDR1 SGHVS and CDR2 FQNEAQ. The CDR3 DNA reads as TGTGCCAGCAGCTTAGCGCGGGCAGGCCAAGAGACCCAGTACTTC. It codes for CASSLARAGQETQYF.

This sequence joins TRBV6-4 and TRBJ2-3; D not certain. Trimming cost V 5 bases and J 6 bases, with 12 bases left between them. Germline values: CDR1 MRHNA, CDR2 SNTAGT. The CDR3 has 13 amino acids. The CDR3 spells CASSMSSYDTQYF. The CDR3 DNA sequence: TGTGCCAGCAGTATGAGTAGCTATGATACGCAGTATTTT.

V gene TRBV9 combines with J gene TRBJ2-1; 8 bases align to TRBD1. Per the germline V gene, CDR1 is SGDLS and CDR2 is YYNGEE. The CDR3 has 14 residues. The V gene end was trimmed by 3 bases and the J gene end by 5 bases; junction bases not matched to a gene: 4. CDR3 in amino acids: CASSARGQNNEQFF. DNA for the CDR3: TGTGCCAGCAGCGCCAGGGGGCAAAACAATGAGCAGTTCTTC.

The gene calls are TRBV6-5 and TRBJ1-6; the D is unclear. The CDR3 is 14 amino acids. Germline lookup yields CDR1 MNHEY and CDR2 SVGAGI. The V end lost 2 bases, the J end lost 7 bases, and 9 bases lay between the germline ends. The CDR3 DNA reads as TGTGCCAGCAGTTACATGCGGGCGAATTCACCCCTCCACTTT. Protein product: CASSYMRANSPLHF.

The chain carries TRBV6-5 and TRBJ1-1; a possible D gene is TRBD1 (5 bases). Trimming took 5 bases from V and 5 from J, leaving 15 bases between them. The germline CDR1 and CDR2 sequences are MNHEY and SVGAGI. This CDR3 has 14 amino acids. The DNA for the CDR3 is TGTGCCAGCAGTCCATCTTCAGGGTATACTGAAGCTTTCTTT. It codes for CASSPSSGYTEAFF.

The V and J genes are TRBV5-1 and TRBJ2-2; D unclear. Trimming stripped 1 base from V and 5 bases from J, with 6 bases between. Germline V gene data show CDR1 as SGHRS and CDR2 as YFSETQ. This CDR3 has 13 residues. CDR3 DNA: TGCGCCAGCAGCTTGTATCTAACCGGGGAGCTGTTTTTT. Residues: CASSLYLTGELFF.

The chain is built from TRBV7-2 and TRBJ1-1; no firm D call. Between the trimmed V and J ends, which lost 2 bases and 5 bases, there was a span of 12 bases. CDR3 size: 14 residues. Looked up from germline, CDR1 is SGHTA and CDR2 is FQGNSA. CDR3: CASSLSEGRTEAFF. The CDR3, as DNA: TGTGCCAGCAGCTTAAGTGAGGGCCGGACTGAAGCTTTCTTT.

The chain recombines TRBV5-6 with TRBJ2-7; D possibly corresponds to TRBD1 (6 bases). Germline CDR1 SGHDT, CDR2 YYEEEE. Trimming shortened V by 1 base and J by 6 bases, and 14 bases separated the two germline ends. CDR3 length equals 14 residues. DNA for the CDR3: TGTGCCAGCAGCTTGATCGCACAGGGTCTCGAGCAGTACTTC. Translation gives CASSLIAQGLEQYF.

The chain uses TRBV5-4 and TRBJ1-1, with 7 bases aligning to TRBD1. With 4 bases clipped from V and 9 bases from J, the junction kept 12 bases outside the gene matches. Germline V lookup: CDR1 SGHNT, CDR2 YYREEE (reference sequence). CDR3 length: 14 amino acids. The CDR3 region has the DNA TGTGCCAGCAGCCCCAGGGGGGATTTTTTTAAAGCTTTCTTT. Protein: CASSPRGDFFKAFF.

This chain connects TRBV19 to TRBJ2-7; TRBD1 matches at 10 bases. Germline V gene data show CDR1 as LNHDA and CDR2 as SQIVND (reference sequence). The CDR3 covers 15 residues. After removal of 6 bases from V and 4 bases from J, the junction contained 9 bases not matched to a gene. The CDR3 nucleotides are TGTGCCAGTAGACCGACCGGGACAGGGGCTTACGAGCAGTACTTC. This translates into CASRPTGTGAYEQYF.

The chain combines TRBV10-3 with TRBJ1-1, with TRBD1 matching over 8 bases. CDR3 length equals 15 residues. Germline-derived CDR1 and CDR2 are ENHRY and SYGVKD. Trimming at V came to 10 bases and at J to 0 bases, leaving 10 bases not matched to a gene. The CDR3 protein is CATKQTGAMNTEAFF. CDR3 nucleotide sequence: TGTGCCACCAAGCAGACAGGGGCGATGAACACTGAAGCTTTCTTT.

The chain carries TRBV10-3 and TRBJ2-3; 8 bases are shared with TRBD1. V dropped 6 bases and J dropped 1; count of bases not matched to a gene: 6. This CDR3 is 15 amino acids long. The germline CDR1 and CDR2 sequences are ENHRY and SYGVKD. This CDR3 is CAISPDRDGTDTQYF. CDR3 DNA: TGTGCCATCAGCCCGGACAGGGACGGCACAGATACGCAGTATTTT.

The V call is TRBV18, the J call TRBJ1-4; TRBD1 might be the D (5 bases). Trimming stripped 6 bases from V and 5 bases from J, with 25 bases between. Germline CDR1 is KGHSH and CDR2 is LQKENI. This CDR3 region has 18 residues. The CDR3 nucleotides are TGTGCCAGCTCGCCTACAGGCTCGTTAGGGCTGCAAAATGAAAAACTGTTTTTT. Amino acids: CASSPTGSLGLQNEKLFF.

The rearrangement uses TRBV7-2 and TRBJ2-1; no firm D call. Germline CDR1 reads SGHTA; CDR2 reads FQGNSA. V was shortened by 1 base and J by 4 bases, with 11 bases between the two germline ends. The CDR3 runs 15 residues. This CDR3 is CASSLETQPYNEQFF. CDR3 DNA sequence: TGTGCCAGCAGCTTAGAAACTCAACCTTACAATGAGCAGTTCTTC.

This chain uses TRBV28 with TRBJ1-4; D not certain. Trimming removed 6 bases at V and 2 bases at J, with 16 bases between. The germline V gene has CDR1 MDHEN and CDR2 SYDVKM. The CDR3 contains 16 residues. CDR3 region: CASSPEFLGTNEKLFF. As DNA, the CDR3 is TGTGCCAGCAGCCCCGAATTCTTGGGCACTAATGAAAAACTGTTTTTT.

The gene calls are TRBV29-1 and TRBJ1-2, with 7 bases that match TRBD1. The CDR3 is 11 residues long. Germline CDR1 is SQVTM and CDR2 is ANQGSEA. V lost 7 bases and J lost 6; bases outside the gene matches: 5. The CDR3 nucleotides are TGCAGCGAAGAGGGGGCCAATGGCTACACCTTC. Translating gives CSEEGANGYTF.